Listed here are 2 T cell receptor beta chains from one sample, sequenced in a study of tumor and adjacent non-tumor tissue in lung cancer. TCRbeta libraries were built with three rounds of nested PCR, modified from ARM-PCR. TCRdb reanalysed the multiplex PCR reads using MiXCR and keeps one entry per CDR3 protein. Of some 120,000 distinct CDR3 sequences listed, approximately 66% are singletons. RNA was extracted from bulk tissue without any cell sorting. The sequenced material came from lung tumor tissue. The receptors derive from a man aged 25-45 years with non-small cell lung cancer.

As concerns this clonotype: This may arise from a read error, as a much more abundant clone is one base away. CDR3: CASSFDGGRWDTQYF. In nucleotides, the CDR3 is TGTGCCAGCAGCTTCGACGGGGGCCGGTGGGATACGCAGTATTTT. The chain carries TRBV5-4 and TRBJ2-3; D is tentatively TRBD1 or TRBD2 (6 bases each). Germline CDR1 and CDR2: SGHNT and YYREEE (reference sequence). Trimming pared 2 bases from V and 6 bases from J, leaving 16 bases between. CDR3 length: 15 amino acids.

This clonotype was counted a few times. The rearrangement joins TRBV4-1 to TRBJ1-1; D is unresolved. V lost 5 bases and J 1 base, leaving 14 bases between the germline ends. Germline V gene lookup returns CDR1 MGHRA and CDR2 YSYEKL. The CDR3 has 15 amino acids. The CDR3 here is CASSKPASGNTEAFF. The CDR3 DNA sequence: TGCGCCAGCAGCAAGCCTGCCTCTGGGAACACTGAAGCTTTCTTT.